Listed below are T cell receptor beta chains from one sample, sequenced in a study of blood T cells in healthy people across ages. MiXCR, applied by TCRdb to the 5' RACE reads, yields one record per CDR3 protein. Among more than 650,000 distinct CDR3 sequences listed, 22% were seen once. The source material was blood. These receptors originate from a man between 65 and 80 years old in good health. Each CDR3 is given with its conserved first and last residue. The D gene is left open where the match is weak. Some rows have no size entry. The others give once, few or many, or a class for an expanded clone.

>TRBV28|TRBJ2-1|-|-
TGTGCCAGCAAGGGGTACCGGGACCGTCTCGCGGGCGAGCAGTTCTTC
CASKGYRDRLAGEQFF
>TRBV12-3/TRBV12-4|TRBJ2-5|few|-
TGTGCCAGCAGTGGGGGACCGAGCCAAGAGACCCAGTACTTC
CASSGGPSQETQYF
>TRBV27|TRBJ1-6|few|-
TGTGCCAGCAGTTTAGGGGTGGAGGGCTATTCACCCCTCCACTTT
CASSLGVEGYSPLHF
>TRBV5-1|TRBJ1-2|few|TRBD1
TGCGCCAGCAGCTTTGCTCCGGGACAGGGCGATGGCTACACCTTC
CASSFAPGQGDGYTF
>TRBV5-5|TRBJ1-4|few|-
TGTGCCAGCAGCTACGACAGCCTCGGTGAAAAACTGTTTTTT
CASSYDSLGEKLFF
>TRBV28|TRBJ2-1|-|-
TGTGCCAGCTCTGCTAGGGGTGAGCAGTTCTTC
CASSARGEQFF
>TRBV7-9|TRBJ2-3|-|TRBD2
TGTGCCAGCAGGCGGACTAGCGGGGGGGCCGCAGATACGCAGTATTTT
CASRRTSGGAADTQYF
>TRBV20-1|TRBJ2-2|few|TRBD2
TGCAGTGCCATTAGGGGAGGGGCGAACACCGGGGAGCTGTTTTTT
CSAIRGGANTGELFF
>TRBV2|TRBJ2-1|few|-
TGTGCCAGCAGTGTCTATGAGCAGTTCTTC
CASSVYEQFF
>TRBV29-1|TRBJ1-2|few|-
TGCAGCGTTCAAACTAACTATGGCTACACCTTC
CSVQTNYGYTF
>TRBV7-2|TRBJ1-2|-|TRBD1
TGTGCCAGCAGTTTACAGGGGGGTCCCGCCCGGGGCTACACCTTC
CASSLQGGPARGYTF
>TRBV9|TRBJ1-4|-|-
TGTGCCAGCAGTGTGGCTGCAACTAATGAAAAACTGTTTTTT
CASSVAATNEKLFF
>TRBV9|TRBJ2-3|few|-
TGTGCCAGCAGTCTCGGGACGGTTAGCACAGATACGCAGTATTTT
CASSLGTVSTDTQYF
>TRBV28|TRBJ1-2|-|TRBD1
TGTGCCAGCAGTCCACCGGGACAGTCGCGCTATGGCTACACCTTC
CASSPPGQSRYGYTF
>TRBV20-1|TRBJ2-1|many|TRBD2
TGCAGTGCTATCCTCCCCGTGGGACTAGTCTACAATGAGCAGTTCTTC
CSAILPVGLVYNEQFF
>TRBV7-9|TRBJ1-1|few|-
TGTGCCAGCAGCTTAGTTTCGGGACGGGACACTGAAGCTTTCTTT
CASSLVSGRDTEAFF
>TRBV30|TRBJ2-1|many|-
TGTGCCTGGAGTGTAGCCGGGGAGGAGCAGTTCTTC
CAWSVAGEEQFF
>TRBV4-1|TRBJ2-5|-|TRBD2
TGCGCCAGCAGCCAAGGATCGGGAGGGTGGTGGGAGACCCAGTACTTC
CASSQGSGGWWETQYF
>TRBV29-1|TRBJ1-1|few|TRBD1
TGCAGCGTTCCGACAGGGGGAAACACTGAAGCTTTCTTT
CSVPTGGNTEAFF
>TRBV5-1|TRBJ2-2|few|-
TGCGCCAGCAGAGAGAGTCGGGAGCTGTTTTTT
CASRESRELFF
>TRBV19|TRBJ2-1|-|TRBD2
TGTGCCAGTAGTATAGGGGGCGGGGGGGTCCTCGGTGAGCAGTTCTTC
CASSIGGGGVLGEQFF
>TRBV15|TRBJ2-1|once|TRBD1
TGTGCCACCAGCAGAGGACAGGGGTTCGATGAGCAGTTCTTC
CATSRGQGFDEQFF
>TRBV5-1|TRBJ2-7|many|TRBD2
TGCGCCAGCAGCTACAGCGGGGGGGCCTACGAGCAGTACTTC
CASSYSGGAYEQYF
>TRBV2|TRBJ2-7|few|TRBD1
TGTGCCAGCTTCGGGACAGGCGCCTACGAGCAGTACTTC
CASFGTGAYEQYF
>TRBV6-5|TRBJ1-4|-|-
TGTGCCAGCAGTTATGGGTGGAAGGATGAAAAACTGTTTTTT
CASSYGWKDEKLFF
>TRBV29-1|TRBJ1-4|-|TRBD1
TGCAGCGTGAGAACCGGGACAGGGAATGAAAAACTGTTTTTT
CSVRTGTGNEKLFF
>TRBV18|TRBJ2-1|-|-
TGTGCCAGCTCACCACAAACAGGGCGGAATGAGCAGTTCTTC
CASSPQTGRNEQFF
>TRBV12-3/TRBV12-4|TRBJ2-7|many|TRBD1
TGTGCCAGCAGTTTACGGGGACAGGGGCCCTACGAGCAGTACTTC
CASSLRGQGPYEQYF
>TRBV7-2|TRBJ1-4|few|-
TGTGCCAGCAGCTTACGTTCGCATGCAACTAATGAAAAACTGTTTTTT
CASSLRSHATNEKLFF
>TRBV11-1|TRBJ2-4|-|-
TGTGCCAGCAGCCTGGGGGAGTATTCGGTGCCAGCCAAAAACATTCAGTACTTC
CASSLGEYSVPAKNIQYF
>TRBV7-2|TRBJ2-5|few|-
TGTGCCAGCAGCTTAGAGTGGGGGTGGAGGGAGACCCAGTACTTC
CASSLEWGWRETQYF
>TRBV15|TRBJ2-3|few|-
TGTGCCACCAGCAGAGATCTAGGTAGCACAGATACGCAGTATTTT
CATSRDLGSTDTQYF
>TRBV12-3/TRBV12-4|TRBJ2-1|-|TRBD2
TGTGCCAGCAGGGTGGGACTAGCGGTCCTCAATGAGCAGTTCTTC
CASRVGLAVLNEQFF
>TRBV7-7|TRBJ2-1|many|-
TGTGCCAGCAGCTTAGGGACAGAGGGTGAGCAGTTCTTC
CASSLGTEGEQFF
>TRBV29-1|TRBJ1-1|few|-
TGCAGCGCTTATTCAGGGTCGACGAACACTGAAGCTTTCTTT
CSAYSGSTNTEAFF
>TRBV25-1|TRBJ2-7|few|TRBD1
TGTGCCAGCAGGGGGACAGCCTACGAGCAGTACTTC
CASRGTAYEQYF
>TRBV20-1|TRBJ2-3|-|-
TGCAGTGCGGACTACACAGATACGCAGTATTTT
CSADYTDTQYF